Presented here are 20 T cell receptor beta chains from one specimen sequenced in a study of shared clonotypes between healthy human individuals. Clones were sequenced by immunoSEQ multiplex PCR, and TCRdb holds only the in-frame ones, with some missing. The data contain 550,000 to 850,000 clones, 72% of them singletons. The source material was memory CD4+ T cells sorted from blood. Sample subset: CD45RA-negative fraction. The receptors shown here come from a woman in her thirties in good health.

J is TRBJ2-7 and V is TRBV4-1; 13 bases match TRBD2. Germline V gene data show CDR1 as MGHRA and CDR2 as YSYEKL. V lost 3 bases, J lost 7 bases, and 12 bases stayed unmatched. CDR3 length equals 17 residues. The CDR3 region is CASSQRTGTSGIREQYF. CDR3 nucleotides: TGCGCCAGCAGCCAGCGGACCGGGACTAGCGGGATTCGGGAGCAGTACTTC.

The CDR3 nucleotides are TGTGCCAGCAGCAGGCCGGGACAGAGCTACTCTGGAAACACCATATATTTT. It codes for CASSRPGQSYSGNTIYF. This chain uses TRBV7-2 with TRBJ1-3; 7 bases agree with TRBD1. V shed 5 bases and J 0 bases; nucleotides not matched to a gene: 10. From germline, CDR1 is SGHTA and CDR2 FQGNSA. The CDR3 covers 17 residues.

This chain links TRBV7-9 with TRBJ1-1, with unresolved D. The CDR3 is made up of 13 amino acids. Trimming removed 3 bases at V and 5 bases at J, with 10 bases between. Germline V gene sequence: CDR1 SEHNR, CDR2 FQNEAQ (reference sequence). The CDR3 nucleotides are TGTGCCAGCAGCTTCGGCTGGGAAACTGAAGCTTTCTTT. This codes for CASSFGWETEAFF. The complete variable domain, with remaining parts taken from reference TRBV7-9 and TRBJ1-1, reads DTGVSQNPRHKITKRGQNVTFRCDPISEHNRLYWYRQTLGQGPEFLTYFQNEAQLEKSRLLSDRFSAERPKGSFSTLEIQRTEQGDSAMYLCASSFGWETEAFFGQGTRLTVV.

The chain links TRBV6-5 to TRBJ1-1; D may be TRBD1 (6 bases). Trimming took 6 bases from V and 0 from J, leaving 14 bases between them. Germline assignment: CDR1 MNHEY and CDR2 SVGAGI. The CDR3 is 15 residues long. The CDR3 coding sequence is TGTGCCAGCAGGATTCCGGGACATCTGAACACTGAAGCTTTCTTT. Its protein product is CASRIPGHLNTEAFF.

The J gene is TRBJ2-7, the V gene TRBV5-1, with D possibly TRBD2 on 6 matching bases. CDR1 and CDR2 from the germline V gene are SGHRS and YFSETQ. V gave up 0 bases and J gave up 6 bases, with 10 bases separating them. There are 13 residues in the CDR3. The CDR3: CASSLDGSSEQYF. The CDR3 DNA sequence: TGCGCCAGCAGCTTGGACGGGAGTTCCGAGCAGTACTTC.

The sample holds a few counts of this clone. The J gene is TRBJ1-4, the V gene TRBV7-9; D gene unclear. Germline V gene data show CDR1 as SEHNR and CDR2 as FQNEAQ (reference sequence). The CDR3 runs to 15 residues. The V gene lost 4 bases and the J gene lost 10 bases, with 19 bases spanning the gap. The CDR3 spells CASSSKVLGHPKLFF. CDR3 in DNA: TGTGCCAGCAGCTCCAAGGTCCTAGGTCATCCAAAACTGTTTTTT. The complete variable domain, with remaining parts taken from reference TRBV7-9 and TRBJ1-4, reads DTGVSQNPRHKITKRGQNVTFRCDPISEHNRLYWYRQTLGQGPEFLTYFQNEAQLEKSRLLSDRFSAERPKGSFSTLEIQRTEQGDSAMYLCASSSKVLGHPKLFFGSGTQLSVL.

The rearrangement links TRBV7-9 to TRBJ1-4; D unresolved. Germline V gene data show CDR1 as SEHNR and CDR2 as FQNEAQ (reference sequence). V was trimmed by 1 base and J by 5 bases, leaving 11 bases between them. The CDR3 spans 15 residues. CDR3 loop: CASSLGVVENEKLFF. Written as DNA, the CDR3 is TGTGCCAGCAGCTTAGGAGTCGTGGAGAATGAAAAACTGTTTTTT.

The rearrangement links TRBV27 to TRBJ2-7; 11 positions agree with TRBD2. Unmatched junction bases numbered 8, after V lost 7 bases and J lost 6 bases. There are 14 residues in the CDR3. Looked up from germline, CDR1 is MNHEY and CDR2 is SMNVEV (reference sequence). CDR3 nucleotide sequence: TGTGCCAGCACCCTTTCTAGCGGGAGGAGCGAGCAGTACTTC. Translating it yields CASTLSSGRSEQYF.

The V and J genes are TRBV5-1 and TRBJ2-3; D not certain. V was cut by 4 bases and J by 3 bases, with 21 bases left in between. Germline V gives CDR1 SGHRS, CDR2 YFSETQ. The CDR3 extends over 17 amino acids. The CDR3 spells CASSPSFTPLGTDTQYF. CDR3 bases: TGCGCCAGCAGCCCAAGCTTCACACCTCTTGGGACAGATACGCAGTATTTT.

This clone was observed once. J is TRBJ1-5 and V is TRBV2, with D uncertain. This CDR3 is built from 14 residues. Germline-derived CDR1 and CDR2 are SNHLY and FYNNEI. V dropped 3 bases and J dropped 5 bases, with 11 bases sitting between them. CDR3 coding DNA: TGTGCCAGCAGTGAGGGGAGTGGTGATCAGCCCCAGCATTTT. Encoded protein: CASSEGSGDQPQHF. Full variable domain (missing parts from reference TRBV2 and TRBJ1-5): EPEVTQTPSHQVTQMGQEVILRCVPISNHLYFYWYRQILGQKVEFLVSFYNNEISEKSEIFDDQFSVERPDGSNFTLKIRSTKLEDSAMYFCASSEGSGDQPQHFGDGTRLSIL.

This clone came up a few times. The rearrangement uses TRBV5-4 and TRBJ2-3; no clear D. The germline V gene has CDR1 SGHNT and CDR2 YYREEE (reference sequence). The CDR3 runs 15 residues. Trimming stripped 3 bases from V and 5 bases from J, with 16 bases between. CDR3 DNA: TGTGCCAGCAGCTCCCCCGCGCTCCGCGGAGATACGCAGTATTTT. Translating it yields CASSSPALRGDTQYF.

The rearrangement links TRBV27 to TRBJ2-7, with 8 bases identical to TRBD1. The CDR3 has 16 amino acids. Germline V lookup: CDR1 MNHEY, CDR2 SMNVEV (reference sequence). V shed 4 bases, J shed 1 base, and the junction held 9 bases outside the gene matches. The CDR3 loop reads CASSSYRGDKSYEQYF. DNA of the CDR3: TGTGCCAGCAGTTCCTACAGGGGGGATAAGTCCTACGAGCAGTACTTC.

The chain uses TRBV4-2 and TRBJ2-1, with TRBD2 identical over 7 bases. V was clipped by 5 bases and J by 3 bases; unmatched bases: 13. This CDR3 spans 17 amino acids. CDR1 is LGHNA and CDR2 is YNFKEQ in the germline V gene. In nucleotides, the CDR3 is TGTGCCAGCAGCTTGGGTGGGCTAGCGGCCTACTACAATGAGCAGTTCTTC. This gives the protein CASSLGGLAAYYNEQFF.

V is TRBV28 and J is TRBJ1-5; 10 bases align to TRBD1. J gave up 8 bases and V 6 bases, and 28 bases lay outside the gene matches. Germline loops: CDR1 MDHEN, CDR2 SYDVKM. This CDR3 region has 21 residues. CDR3 sequence (DNA): TGTGCCAGCAGCCTACGACCCTACCGGGACAGGGGTTTCATACGGGATGAGCCCCAGCATTTT. This sequence encodes CASSLRPYRDRGFIRDEPQHF.

This clone was counted many times. This sequence joins TRBV2 and TRBJ1-2; D remains unclear. Trimming took off 2 bases at V and 8 bases at J, with 15 bases between the two ends. Per germline, CDR1 SNHLY and CDR2 FYNNEI. The CDR3 consists of 14 residues. CDR3 amino acids: CASSERELGGGYTF. The DNA of the CDR3 is TGTGCCAGCAGTGAACGGGAACTCGGCGGCGGCTACACCTTC.

The gene calls are TRBV11-2 and TRBJ2-2; 7 bases align to TRBD2. Germline CDR1 reads SGHAT; CDR2 reads FQNNGV. This CDR3 comprises 17 residues. Losses at the gene ends were 3 bases for V and 5 bases for J; bases not matched to a gene: 12. The CDR3: CASSLIPSGISTGELFF. Written as DNA, the CDR3 is TGTGCCAGCAGCTTGATCCCCAGCGGGATATCGACCGGGGAGCTGTTTTTT. The whole variable domain, remainder taken from reference TRBV11-2 and TRBJ2-2, is EAGVAQSPRYKIIEKRQSVAFWCNPISGHATLYWYQQILGQGPKLLIQFQNNGVVDDSQLPKDRFSAERLKGVDSTLKIQPAKLEDSAVYLCASSLIPSGISTGELFFGEGSRLTVL.

The chain links TRBV30 to TRBJ2-2; TRBD2 matches at 13 bases. The V gene end was trimmed by 3 bases and the J gene end by 5 bases; junction bases not matched to a gene: 3. Germline CDR1 reads GTSNPN; CDR2 reads SVGIG (reference sequence). This CDR3 is built from 15 residues. CDR3 sequence reads: CAWRPGLAGTGELFF. The CDR3, as DNA: TGTGCCTGGAGGCCGGGACTAGCGGGAACCGGGGAGCTGTTTTTT.

J is TRBJ2-7 and V is TRBV27, with a weak D call TRBD1 (5 bases). With 5 bases removed from V and 4 bases from J, the gap between germline ends came to 12 bases. The CDR3 is 13 amino acids. The germline V gene encodes CDR1 MNHEY and CDR2 SMNVEV (reference sequence). This CDR3 reads CASSPNQGYEQYF. The CDR3 DNA reads as TGTGCCAGCAGTCCGAATCAGGGTTACGAGCAGTACTTC.

This sequence joins TRBV27 and TRBJ1-2; tentatively, D is TRBD1 (5 bases). This CDR3 region has 14 residues. Germline CDR1 MNHEY, CDR2 SMNVEV (reference sequence). The ends were cut back, 5 bases at V and 4 bases at J, with 14 bases in the middle. CDR3 loop: CASSPRTLGYGYTF. For the CDR3, the DNA is TGTGCCAGCAGTCCCCGGACACTAGGCTATGGCTACACCTTC.

J is TRBJ2-7 and V is TRBV18; D uncertain. Germline lookup yields CDR1 KGHSH and CDR2 LQKENI. V dropped 2 bases and J dropped 9 bases, with 23 bases sitting between them. The CDR3 covers 16 residues. The CDR3 DNA is TGTGCCAGCTCACCAGGAGCCAGTGGTCCGCTGGGCGGGCAGTACTTC. Translated, it gives CASSPGASGPLGGQYF.